This entry lists 20 T cell receptor beta chains sequenced from one sample in a study of shared clonotypes between healthy human individuals. Profiled with immunoSEQ multiplex PCR; TCRdb holds only in-frame clones, not every one. This table holds 2 million to 2.5 million clones, over 85% found once. Input material: naive CD4+ T cells from PBMCs. The subset here: CD45RA+ positively selected. These receptor sequences come from a man younger than 35 in good health. Some clones in this sample may be carry-over from other donors' samples.

The J gene is TRBJ2-5, the V gene TRBV28; 10 bases are shared with TRBD1. Trimming at V came to 8 bases and at J to 5 bases, leaving 11 bases not matched to a gene. CDR3 length equals 15 residues. In germline, CDR1 is MDHEN, CDR2 SYDVKM. The CDR3 DNA follows: TGTGCCAGCGTTTACGGACAGGGGGTTTGGGAGACCCAGTACTTC. Translation: CASVYGQGVWETQYF.

The V call is TRBV7-8, the J call TRBJ2-3; 10 bases fit TRBD2. The ends lost 6 bases at V and 4 bases at J; junction bases unmatched: 10. The CDR3 consists of 16 residues. The V gene's germline CDR1 is SGHVS and CDR2 FQNEAQ. The CDR3: CASRRNSAGGPDTQYF. CDR3 DNA: TGTGCCAGCAGAAGAAATTCAGCGGGAGGGCCAGATACGCAGTATTTT.

The genes are TRBV6-1 and TRBJ2-3, with unresolved D. Trimming pared 8 bases from V and 2 bases from J, leaving 11 bases between. CDR3 length: 13 residues. Germline loops: CDR1 MNHNS, CDR2 SASEGT. The CDR3 sequence is CASEKIDTDTQYF. The DNA of the CDR3 is TGTGCCAGCGAAAAAATAGACACAGATACGCAGTATTTT.

V gene TRBV5-1 combines with J gene TRBJ2-5, with D uncertain. Trimming shortened V by 4 bases and J by 2 bases, and 9 bases separated the two germline ends. CDR1 is SGHRS, CDR2 YFSETQ, per germline. The CDR3 extends over 13 amino acids. DNA for the CDR3: TGCGCCAGCAGCAAGGACGGACAAGAGACCCAGTACTTC. This codes for CASSKDGQETQYF.

DNA of the CDR3: TGTGCCAGCAGCCCAGCACAGGGGCGTATGAACACTGAAGCTTTCTTT. Translation: CASSPAQGRMNTEAFF. The chain links TRBV5-4 to TRBJ1-1; 7 positions match TRBD1. There are 16 residues in the CDR3. V lost 4 bases and J lost 0; bases outside the gene matches: 9. CDR1 is SGHNT, CDR2 YYREEE, per germline (reference sequence).

The rearrangement links TRBV27 to TRBJ1-2; D might be TRBD1 (5 bases). This CDR3 has 15 residues. Trimming removed 5 bases at V and 4 bases at J, with 17 bases between. Germline V gene lookup returns CDR1 MNHEY and CDR2 SMNVEV (reference sequence). The CDR3 loop reads CASSSPLRGVYGYTF. For the CDR3, the DNA is TGTGCCAGCAGTAGCCCCCTGAGGGGCGTCTATGGCTACACCTTC.

The V call is TRBV6-1, the J call TRBJ2-7; D gene unclear. This CDR3 contains 13 residues. V was clipped by 4 bases and J by 2 bases, with 9 bases between them. CDR1 is MNHNS and CDR2 is SASEGT in the germline V gene. The CDR3 region is CASSVSSPYEQYF. CDR3 DNA sequence: TGTGCCAGCAGTGTAAGTTCCCCCTACGAGCAGTACTTC.

V gene TRBV5-5 combines with J gene TRBJ2-5, with TRBD1 matching 9 bases. The CDR3 runs 15 residues. Germline trimming cut 3 bases from V and 2 bases from J; bases unmatched to any gene: 5. Germline V gene data show CDR1 as SGHKS and CDR2 as YYEKEE (reference sequence). In DNA form, the CDR3 reads TGTGCCAGCAGCTCGGGACAGGGACTTCAAGAGACCCAGTACTTC. This encodes CASSSGQGLQETQYF.

The V and J genes are TRBV5-8 and TRBJ2-4, with TRBD1 matching 7 bases. With V trimmed by 5 bases and J by 7 bases, 6 bases remained unmatched. The CDR3 runs 13 residues. Germline V gene data show CDR1 as SGHTS and CDR2 as YDEGEE. CDR3 amino acids: CASRRGGTNIQYF. The CDR3 DNA follows: TGTGCCAGCAGGCGAGGGGGCACGAACATTCAGTACTTC.

As DNA, the CDR3 is TGTGCCAGCAGACCGGACCTAAGCTCCTATAATTCACCCCTCCACTTT. It is translated as CASRPDLSSYNSPLHF. The rearrangement joins TRBV27 to TRBJ1-6; D call uncertain. Trimming stripped 6 bases from V and 0 bases from J, with 12 bases between. The CDR3 has 16 residues. Germline assignment: CDR1 MNHEY and CDR2 SMNVEV (reference sequence).

The rearrangement joins TRBV7-9 to TRBJ1-5; D remains ambiguous. Per the germline V gene, CDR1 is SEHNR and CDR2 is FQNEAQ (reference sequence). The germline V and J ends were trimmed by 0 bases and 5 bases, with 5 bases remaining between them. The CDR3 consists of 13 residues. This chain's CDR3 is CASSLAVDQPQHF. In DNA, the CDR3 is TGTGCCAGCAGCTTAGCGGTGGATCAGCCCCAGCATTTT.

This chain uses TRBV7-9 with TRBJ2-7, with D unresolved. The CDR3 runs to 12 residues. CDR1 is SEHNR and CDR2 is FQNEAQ in the germline V gene (reference sequence). V gave up 4 bases and J gave up 6 bases, with 10 bases separating them. CDR3 sequence (DNA): TGTGCCAGCAGCTCGATGACCCCCGAGCAGTACTTC. This sequence encodes CASSSMTPEQYF.

Regarding this clone: Other DNA sequences in the sample encode the same CDR3. The chain combines TRBV28 with TRBJ1-3, with D uncertain. Per the germline V gene, CDR1 is MDHEN and CDR2 is SYDVKM. The V end lost 5 bases, the J end lost 3 bases, and 2 bases lay between the germline ends. This CDR3 has 11 residues. The CDR3 loop is CASSLGNTIYF. CDR3 nucleotide sequence: TGTGCCAGCAGTCTTGGAAACACCATATATTTT.

The chain combines TRBV7-8 with TRBJ2-7, with 9 bases that match TRBD2. The CDR3 runs 15 residues. V shed 5 bases and J 2 bases; nucleotides not matched to a gene: 7. Germline CDR1 is SGHVS and CDR2 is FQNEAQ. The CDR3, as DNA: TGTGCCAGCAGCCCTCAGCGCGGGAGGGCCTACGAGCAGTACTTC. Translated: CASSPQRGRAYEQYF.

As concerns this clone: The sample contains more than one DNA sequence encoding this CDR3. The rearrangement uses TRBV6-6 and TRBJ2-7, with D perhaps being TRBD1 or TRBD2 (5 bases each). V was pared by 2 bases and J by 0 bases, with 5 bases between. Germline V CDR1 and CDR2: MNHNY, SVGAGI (reference sequence). The CDR3 loop spans 13 amino acids. The CDR3 protein is CASSYGGSYEQYF. CDR3 nucleotides: TGTGCCAGCAGTTACGGGGGCTCCTACGAGCAGTACTTC.

About this clone: This same CDR3 is encoded by further DNA sequences in the sample. V is TRBV5-1 and J is TRBJ2-1; 14 bases agree with TRBD2. Germline V lookup: CDR1 SGHRS, CDR2 YFSETQ. V dropped 1 base and J dropped 2; count of bases not matched to a gene: 2. This CDR3 is 17 amino acids long. The CDR3 region is CASSLSTSGRAYNEQFF. In nucleotides, the CDR3 is TGCGCCAGCAGCTTGTCGACTAGCGGGAGGGCCTACAATGAGCAGTTCTTC.

The chain joins TRBV5-4 to TRBJ1-2, with 9 bases that match TRBD1. Losses at the gene ends were 3 bases for V and 3 bases for J; bases not matched to a gene: 9. Germline V gene lookup returns CDR1 SGHNT and CDR2 YYREEE (reference sequence). The CDR3 totals 16 residues. The CDR3 DNA reads as TGTGCCAGCAGCTCACCACAGGGGGCGCCTGACTATGGCTACACCTTC. Amino acid sequence: CASSSPQGAPDYGYTF.

This CDR3 is CASSARLAGVGEQYF. CDR3 in DNA: TGTGCCAGCAGCGCCAGACTAGCGGGAGTGGGCGAGCAGTACTTC. The V call is TRBV9, the J call TRBJ2-7; the match to TRBD2 covers 12 bases. The V gene end was trimmed by 3 bases and the J gene end by 6 bases; junction bases not matched to a gene: 7. CDR1 SGDLS and CDR2 YYNGEE come from the germline V gene. The CDR3 is 15 amino acids. Drawing the rest from reference TRBV9 and TRBJ2-7, the complete variable domain is DSGVTQTPKHLITATGQRVTLRCSPRSGDLSVYWYQQSLDQGLQFLIQYYNGEERAKGNILERFSAQQFPDLHSELNLSSLELGDSALYFCASSARLAGVGEQYFGPGTRLTVT.

The chain recombines TRBV7-5 with TRBJ2-2; TRBD2, as called in the table, went unchecked against the DNA. TRBV7-5 is given as a pseudogene. CDR3 size: 17 residues. CDR3 nucleotide sequence: TGTGTCAGAAGCTTAGGGGGTCCGGGAGGAGGGGCCGGGGAGCTGTTTTTT. The encoded protein is CVRSLGGPGGGAGELFF.

The chain is built from TRBV28 and TRBJ2-6; 8 bases line up with TRBD1. With 8 bases clipped from V and 0 bases from J, the junction kept 6 bases outside the gene matches. This CDR3 has 16 residues. Germline V gene sequence: CDR1 MDHEN, CDR2 SYDVKM. The CDR3 spells CASGPGGLSGANVLTF. The CDR3, as DNA: TGTGCCAGCGGGCCAGGGGGCCTCTCTGGGGCCAACGTCCTGACTTTC.